This entry is about one T cell receptor beta chain. The data originate from a study of blood T cell repertoires in COVID-19. TCRdb's copy holds only in-frame clones and misses some; the assay was immunoSEQ multiplex PCR. This table has under 150,000 clones, approximately 90% appearing once. The CDR3 has 14 amino acids. The germline gives CDR1 LGHDT, CDR2 YNNKEL (reference sequence). Trimming cost V 4 bases and J 0 bases, with 10 bases left between them. The chain carries TRBV3-1 (or the pseudogene TRBV3-2) and TRBJ2-7; D perhaps matches TRBD2 (5 bases). This TCR came from a man aged 45-65 years with acute or convalescent COVID-19. Sequencing was done on a sample of peripheral blood. The CDR3 spells CASSPGLTSYEQYF. In DNA, the CDR3 is TGTGCCAGCAGCCCAGGACTCACCTCCTACGAGCAGTACTTC.